Sequencing of this T cell receptor (beta chain) was carried out in a study of T cells in tuberculosis. The overall study: The T cells targeted glucose monomycolate, a mycobacterial lipid, via CD1B. A South African cohort included IGRA-negative adolescents, latently infected IGRA-positive adolescents and adults with active tuberculosis.

Using immunoSEQ multiplex PCR, the repertoire was profiled, and TCRdb retains in-frame clones only, with some absent. This sample has tens of thousands of clones, with about 95% found just once. J lost 5 bases, V lost 4 bases, and 10 bases had no gene match. CDR3 length: 17 amino acids. Germline V gene sequence: CDR1 SGHRS, CDR2 YFSETQ. This sequence joins TRBV5-1 and TRBJ2-5; 14 positions match TRBD2. Sequenced input: PBMCs. This clonotype originated in a donor between 10 and 35 years old with latent tuberculosis or without tuberculosis infection. The CDR3 loop reads CASSAGTSGGWGETQYF. Here the CDR3 DNA reads TGCGCCAGCAGCGCCGGGACTAGCGGGGGCTGGGGGGAGACCCAGTACTTC.